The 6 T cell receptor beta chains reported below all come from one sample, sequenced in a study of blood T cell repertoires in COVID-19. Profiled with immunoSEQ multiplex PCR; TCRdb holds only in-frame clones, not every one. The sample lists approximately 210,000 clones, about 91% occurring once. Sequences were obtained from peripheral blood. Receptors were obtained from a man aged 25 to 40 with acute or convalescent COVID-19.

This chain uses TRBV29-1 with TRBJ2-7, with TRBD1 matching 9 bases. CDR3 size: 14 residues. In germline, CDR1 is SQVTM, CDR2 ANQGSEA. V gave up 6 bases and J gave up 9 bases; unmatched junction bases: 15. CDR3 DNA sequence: TGCAGCGTAGAGGGACAGGGAATAGGGAAAGGGCAGTACTTC. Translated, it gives CSVEGQGIGKGQYF.

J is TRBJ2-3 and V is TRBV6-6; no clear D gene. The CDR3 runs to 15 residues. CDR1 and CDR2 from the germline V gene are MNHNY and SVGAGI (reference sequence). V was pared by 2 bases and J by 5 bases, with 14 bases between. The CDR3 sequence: CASSYPAGAGDTQYF. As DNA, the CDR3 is TGTGCCAGCAGTTACCCCGCCGGAGCCGGAGATACGCAGTATTTT.

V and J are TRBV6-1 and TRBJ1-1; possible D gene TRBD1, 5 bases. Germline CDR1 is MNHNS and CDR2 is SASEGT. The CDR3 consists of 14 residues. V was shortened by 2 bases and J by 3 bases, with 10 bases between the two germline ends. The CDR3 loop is CASSEFSGDTEAFF. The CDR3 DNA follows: TGTGCCAGCAGTGAATTTTCGGGGGACACTGAAGCTTTCTTT.

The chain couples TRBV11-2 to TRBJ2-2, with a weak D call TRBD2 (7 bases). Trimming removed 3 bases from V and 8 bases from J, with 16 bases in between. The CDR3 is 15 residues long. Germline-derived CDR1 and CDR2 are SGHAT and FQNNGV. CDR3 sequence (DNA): TGTGCCAGCAGCTTTGGCGGGGGCGGAGGTGGGGAGCTGTTTTTT. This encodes CASSFGGGGGGELFF. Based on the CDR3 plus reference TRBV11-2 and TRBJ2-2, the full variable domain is EAGVAQSPRYKIIEKRQSVAFWCNPISGHATLYWYQQILGQGPKLLIQFQNNGVVDDSQLPKDRFSAERLKGVDSTLKIQPAKLEDSAVYLCASSFGGGGGGELFFGEGSRLTVL.

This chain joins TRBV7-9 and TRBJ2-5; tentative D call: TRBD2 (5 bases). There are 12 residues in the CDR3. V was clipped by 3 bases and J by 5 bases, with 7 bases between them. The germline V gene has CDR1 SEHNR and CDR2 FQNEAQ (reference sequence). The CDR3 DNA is TGTGCCAGCAGCTTGACTAAGGAGACCCAGTACTTC. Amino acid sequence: CASSLTKETQYF.

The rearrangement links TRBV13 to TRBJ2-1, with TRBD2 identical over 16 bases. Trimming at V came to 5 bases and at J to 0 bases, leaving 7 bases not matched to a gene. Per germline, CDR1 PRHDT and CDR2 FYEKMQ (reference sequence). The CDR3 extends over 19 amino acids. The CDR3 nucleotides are TGTGCCAGCAGCCGGGGACTAGCGGGGGGGCCGGGCTCCTACAATGAGCAGTTCTTC. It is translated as CASSRGLAGGPGSYNEQFF.